This is a list of T cell receptor beta chains from one sample in a study of T cell responses to AZD1222 COVID-19 vaccine. The protocol was immunoSEQ multiplex PCR, while the TCRdb copy is restricted to in-frame clones and leaves out a portion. The repertoire consists of 75,000 to 100,000 clones, with 89% occurring once and the leading ten covering around 1.6%. Sequenced here: peripheral blood, sampled on day 0 of AZD1222 vaccination. The origin of the receptors is an adult in good health. The CDR3 runs from the conserved cysteine through the conserved F or W. The D gene is left open where the match is weak. Clone size is stated in some rows and not others, as once, few, many or a class when expanded.

clone_size d_call j_call v_call cdr3_nt cdr3_aa
- - TRBJ1-1 TRBV9 TGTGCCAGCAGCGTAGCTGGCGGGTTCACTGAAGCTTTCTTT CASSVAGGFTEAFF
- TRBD1 TRBJ1-6 TRBV4-2 TGTGCCAGCAGCCAGGGACAGGGGGCTTCACCCCTCCACTTT CASSQGQGASPLHF
- TRBD2 TRBJ2-1 TRBV7-3 TGTGCCAGCAGCCTAGCGGGGGCTAACAATGAGCAGTTCTTC CASSLAGANNEQFF
- - TRBJ1-6 TRBV5-1 TGCGCCAGCAGCCCGCGAGAGAATAATTCACCCCTCCACTTT CASSPRENNSPLHF
- - TRBJ2-3 TRBV5-1 TGCGCCAGCAGCATAAACAGGGATACCGATACGCAGTATTTT CASSINRDTDTQYF
once - TRBJ1-1 TRBV30 TGTGCCTGGAGCGTTGATGGAGACGGGGGTTACACTGAAGCTTTCTTT CAWSVDGDGGYTEAFF
once TRBD1 TRBJ2-7 TRBV5-1 TGCGCCAGCAGCTTGGCCGGGACAGGGCCATACGAGCAGTACTTC CASSLAGTGPYEQYF
- - TRBJ1-3 TRBV12-3/TRBV12-4 TGTGCCAGCAGCTATACCTCTGGAAACACCATATATTTT CASSYTSGNTIYF
once - TRBJ1-1 TRBV7-6 TGTGCCAGCAGTCGGACCGGGGGGAACACTGAAGCTTTCTTT CASSRTGGNTEAFF
- - TRBJ1-4 TRBV2 TGTGCCAGCAGAGAACAGGTTAATGAAAAACTGTTTTTT CASREQVNEKLFF
- - TRBJ1-1 TRBV19 TGTGCCAGTACTTTGATCGGGTTCACTGAAGCTTTCTTT CASTLIGFTEAFF
- - TRBJ1-4 TRBV9 TGTGCCAGCAGCGTAGTAGGGGAGGCTTCCTATGAAAAACTGTTTTTT CASSVVGEASYEKLFF
- TRBD1 TRBJ1-1 TRBV3-1/TRBV3-2 TGTGCCAGCAGCCGACGGACAGGGGTGATAGGTGAGACTGAAGCTTTCTTT CASSRRTGVIGETEAFF
- - TRBJ1-2 TRBV6-5 TGTGCCAGCAGTCCACTGGGAGGCTATGGCTACACCTTC CASSPLGGYGYTF
- - TRBJ1-1 TRBV21-1 TGTGCCAGCGGAGAGGAGGCGTGGACTGAAGCTTTCTTT CASGEEAWTEAFF
- - TRBJ2-7 TRBV28 TGTGCCAGCAGTTCAACAGGGACTCCGTACTTC CASSSTGTPYF
- - TRBJ1-1 TRBV27 TGTGCCAGCAGTTTAGTAGGGAACACTGAAGCTTTCTTT CASSLVGNTEAFF
- - TRBJ2-7 TRBV5-1 TGCGCCAGCAGCCCCCCCTTGGGTGGTCGCTCCTACGAGCAGTACTTC CASSPPLGGRSYEQYF
- TRBD1 TRBJ1-2 TRBV6-5 TGTGCCACCTCCATCGGACAGGATCAGAGCTACACCTTC CATSIGQDQSYTF
- - TRBJ2-3 TRBV6-1 TGTGCCAGCAGTGAATGGGAGGGGGGGCCAACAGATACGCAGTATTTT CASSEWEGGPTDTQYF
- - TRBJ2-7 TRBV5-1 TGCGCCAGCAGCTTGGAGCACTCCTACGAGCAGTACTTC CASSLEHSYEQYF
- - TRBJ2-2 TRBV2 TGTGCCAGCAACCAGGGGGGAACCGGGGAGCTGTTTTTT CASNQGGTGELFF
- - TRBJ1-1 TRBV3-1/TRBV3-2 TGTGCCAGCAGCCCTCCCCGGGACTCCCATGAAGCTTTCTTT CASSPPRDSHEAFF
- - TRBJ1-1 TRBV7-2 TGTGCCAGCAGCTCGGAACGTGGGGCAACGGCTTTCTTT CASSSERGATAFF